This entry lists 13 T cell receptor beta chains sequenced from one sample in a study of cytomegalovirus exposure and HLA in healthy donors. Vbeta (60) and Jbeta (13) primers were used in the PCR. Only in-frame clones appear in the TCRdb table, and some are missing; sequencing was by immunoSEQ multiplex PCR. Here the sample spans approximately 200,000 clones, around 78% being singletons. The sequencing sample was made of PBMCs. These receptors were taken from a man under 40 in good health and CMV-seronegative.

The DNA for the CDR3 is TGCAGCGTCATTCCATCTAGCGGGAGCGCCGGGGAGCTGTTTTTT. Its translation is CSVIPSSGSAGELFF. The chain is built from TRBV29-1 and TRBJ2-2; 10 bases line up with TRBD2. Germline CDR1 and CDR2: SQVTM and ANQGSEA. V lost 6 bases and J lost 6; bases outside the gene matches: 10. The CDR3 covers 15 residues.

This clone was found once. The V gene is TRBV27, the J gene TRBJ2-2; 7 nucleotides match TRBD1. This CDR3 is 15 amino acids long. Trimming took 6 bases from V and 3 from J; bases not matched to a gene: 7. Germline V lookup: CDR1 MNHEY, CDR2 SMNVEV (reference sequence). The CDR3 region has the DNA TGTGCCAGCAGCCTTGACAGGGTTGACACCGGGGAGCTGTTTTTT. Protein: CASSLDRVDTGELFF.

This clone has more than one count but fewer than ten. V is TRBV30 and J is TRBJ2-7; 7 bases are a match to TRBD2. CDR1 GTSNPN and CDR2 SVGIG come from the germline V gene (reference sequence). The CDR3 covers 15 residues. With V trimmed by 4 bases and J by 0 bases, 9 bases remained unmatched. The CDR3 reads CAWTPTSDSSYEQYF. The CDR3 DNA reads TGTGCCTGGACTCCTACTAGCGACAGCTCCTACGAGCAGTACTTC.

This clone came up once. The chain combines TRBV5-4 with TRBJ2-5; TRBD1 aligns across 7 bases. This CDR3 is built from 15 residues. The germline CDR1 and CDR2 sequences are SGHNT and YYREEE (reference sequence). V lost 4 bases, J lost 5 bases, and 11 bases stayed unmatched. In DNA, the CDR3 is TGTGCCAGCAGCGGATGGGACAGACTACAGGAGACCCAGTACTTC. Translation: CASSGWDRLQETQYF.

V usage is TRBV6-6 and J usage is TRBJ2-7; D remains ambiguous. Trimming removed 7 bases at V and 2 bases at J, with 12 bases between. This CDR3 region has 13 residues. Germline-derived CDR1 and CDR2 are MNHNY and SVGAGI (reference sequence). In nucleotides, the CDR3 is TGTGCCAGCATGACTCCCTATACCTACGAGCAGTACTTC. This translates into CASMTPYTYEQYF.

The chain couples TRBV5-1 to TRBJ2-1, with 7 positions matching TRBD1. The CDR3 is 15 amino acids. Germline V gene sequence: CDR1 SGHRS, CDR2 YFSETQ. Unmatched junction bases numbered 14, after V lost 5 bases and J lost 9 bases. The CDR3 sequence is CASRPNPGQAGEQFF. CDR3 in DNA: TGCGCCAGCAGACCGAACCCAGGACAGGCCGGTGAGCAGTTCTTC.

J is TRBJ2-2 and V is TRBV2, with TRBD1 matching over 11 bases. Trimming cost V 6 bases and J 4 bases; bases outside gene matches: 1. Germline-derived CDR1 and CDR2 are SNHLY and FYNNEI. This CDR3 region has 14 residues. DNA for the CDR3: TGTGCCAGCAGAGGACAGGGGGCCACCGGGGAGCTGTTTTTT. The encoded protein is CASRGQGATGELFF.

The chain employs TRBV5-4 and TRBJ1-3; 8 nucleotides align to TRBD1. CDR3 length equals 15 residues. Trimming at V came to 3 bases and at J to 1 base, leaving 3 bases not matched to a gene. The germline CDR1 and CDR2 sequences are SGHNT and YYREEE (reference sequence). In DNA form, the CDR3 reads TGTGCCAGCAGCTCCACAGGGGGTTCTGGAAACACCATATATTTT. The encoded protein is CASSSTGGSGNTIYF.

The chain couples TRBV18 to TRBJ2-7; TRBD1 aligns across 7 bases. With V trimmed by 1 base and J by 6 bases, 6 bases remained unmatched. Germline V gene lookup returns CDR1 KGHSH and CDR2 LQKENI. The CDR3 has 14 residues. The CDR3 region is CASSPQRGRGEQYF. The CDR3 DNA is TGTGCCAGCTCACCACAGAGGGGGCGCGGCGAGCAGTACTTC.

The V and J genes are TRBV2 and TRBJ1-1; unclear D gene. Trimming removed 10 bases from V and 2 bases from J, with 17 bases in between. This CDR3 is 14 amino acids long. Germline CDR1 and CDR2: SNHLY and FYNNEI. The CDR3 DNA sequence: TGTGCCACAAGAGAGACAATACTTAACACTGAAGCTTTCTTT. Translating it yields CATRETILNTEAFF. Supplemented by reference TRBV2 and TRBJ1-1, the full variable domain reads EPEVTQTPSHQVTQMGQEVILRCVPISNHLYFYWYRQILGQKVEFLVSFYNNEISEKSEIFDDQFSVERPDGSNFTLKIRSTKLEDSAMYFCATRETILNTEAFFGQGTRLTVV.

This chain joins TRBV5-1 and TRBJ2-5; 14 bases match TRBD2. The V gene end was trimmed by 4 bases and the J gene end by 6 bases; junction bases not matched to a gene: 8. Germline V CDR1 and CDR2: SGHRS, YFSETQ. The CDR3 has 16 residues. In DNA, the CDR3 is TGCGCCAGCAGCCCCCGACTAGCGGGAGGGCCGCAGACCCAGTACTTC. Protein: CASSPRLAGGPQTQYF.

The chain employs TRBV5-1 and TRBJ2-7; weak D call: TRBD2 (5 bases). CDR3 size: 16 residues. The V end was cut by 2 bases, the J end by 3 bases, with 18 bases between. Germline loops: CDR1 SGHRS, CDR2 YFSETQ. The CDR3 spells CASSLTRTLEGYEQYF. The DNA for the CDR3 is TGCGCCAGCAGCTTAACCCGGACCCTTGAGGGCTACGAGCAGTACTTC.

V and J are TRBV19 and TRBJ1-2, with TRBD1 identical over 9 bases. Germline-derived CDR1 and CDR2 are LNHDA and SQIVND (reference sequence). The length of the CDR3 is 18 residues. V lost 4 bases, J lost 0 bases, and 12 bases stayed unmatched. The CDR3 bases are TGTGCCAGTAGTACCATTGGGACAGGGAAGGCGCCTAACTATGGCTACACCTTC. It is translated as CASSTIGTGKAPNYGYTF.